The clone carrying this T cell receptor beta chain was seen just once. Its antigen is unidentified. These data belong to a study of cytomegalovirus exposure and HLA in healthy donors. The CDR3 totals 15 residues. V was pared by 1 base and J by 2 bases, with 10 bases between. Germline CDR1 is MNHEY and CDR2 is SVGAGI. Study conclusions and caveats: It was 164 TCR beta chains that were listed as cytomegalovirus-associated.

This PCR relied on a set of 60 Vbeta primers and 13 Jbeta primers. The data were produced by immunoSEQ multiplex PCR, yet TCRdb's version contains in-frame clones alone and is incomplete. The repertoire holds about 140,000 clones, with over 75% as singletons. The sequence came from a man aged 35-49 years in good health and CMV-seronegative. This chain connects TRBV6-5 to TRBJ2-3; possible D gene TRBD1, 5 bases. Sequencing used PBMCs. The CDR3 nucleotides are TGTGCCAGCAGTTACTTCGGCAGGGACACAGATACGCAGTATTTT. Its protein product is CASSYFGRDTDTQYF.